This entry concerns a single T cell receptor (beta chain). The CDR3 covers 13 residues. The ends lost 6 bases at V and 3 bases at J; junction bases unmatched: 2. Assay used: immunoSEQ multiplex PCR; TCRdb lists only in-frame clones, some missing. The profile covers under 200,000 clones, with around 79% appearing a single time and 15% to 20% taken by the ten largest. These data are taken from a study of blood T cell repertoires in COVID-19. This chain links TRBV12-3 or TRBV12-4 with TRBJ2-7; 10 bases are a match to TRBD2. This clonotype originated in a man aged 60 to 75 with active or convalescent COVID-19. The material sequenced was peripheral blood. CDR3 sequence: CASSSSGSYEQYF. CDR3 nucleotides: TGTGCCAGCAGCTCTAGCGGGAGCTACGAGCAGTACTTC.